These 8 T cell receptor beta chains originate from one sample sequenced in a study of blood T cells in healthy people across ages. Alongside a J-beta primer mix, a sample-barcoded 5' primer served in a second PCR lasting 7 to 11 cycles. Using its own MiXCR run on the 5' RACE reads, TCRdb lists one record per CDR3 protein. Of about 780,000 distinct CDR3 sequences listed, 35% to 60% are singletons. Sequenced input: blood. Every receptor here comes from an elderly man in good health.

The rearrangement joins TRBV29-1 to TRBJ2-1; 12 nucleotides agree with TRBD2. J gave up 9 bases and V 4 bases, and 7 bases lay outside the gene matches. The CDR3 is 14 amino acids. CDR1 is SQVTM, CDR2 ANQGSEA, per germline. The DNA for the CDR3 is TGCAGCGTTGTGACCCTAGCGGGAGGGCGTGAGCAGTTCTTC. This encodes CSVVTLAGGREQFF.

The sample holds many counts of this clonotype. The chain carries TRBV3-1 and TRBJ2-3, with D unresolved. From germline, CDR1 is LGHDT and CDR2 YNNKEL (reference sequence). Trimming took 3 bases from V and 2 from J, leaving 0 bases between them. The CDR3 covers 11 residues. DNA of the CDR3: TGTGCCAGCAGCCACACAGATACGCAGTATTTT. Protein: CASSHTDTQYF.

The chain couples TRBV20-1 to TRBJ2-7; D tentatively reads TRBD1 or TRBD2 (5 bases each). Germline CDR1 is DFQATT and CDR2 is SNEGSKA (reference sequence). V was pared by 3 bases and J by 5 bases, with 14 bases between. The CDR3 spans 13 residues. CDR3: CSARGGWDDEQYF. CDR3 nucleotide sequence: TGCAGTGCTAGGGGCGGCTGGGACGACGAGCAGTACTTC.

This clonotype was detected ten times or more. This chain links TRBV28 with TRBJ2-7; D is possibly TRBD2 (5 bases). V lost 6 bases and J 5 bases, leaving 11 bases between the germline ends. The CDR3 sequence is 12 residues long. Germline values: CDR1 MDHEN, CDR2 SYDVKM. The CDR3 DNA reads TGTGCCAGCAGCCTTAGCGTAAACGAGCAGTACTTC. Translating it yields CASSLSVNEQYF.

The genes are TRBV20-1 and TRBJ2-1; 10 bases are a match to TRBD2. The last part of the DNA fits TRBJ2-7 better; the J call may be wrong. This CDR3 contains 16 residues. Germline CDR1 and CDR2: DFQATT and SNEGSKA (reference sequence). For the CDR3, the DNA is TGCAGTGCCGAGTCCACTAGCGGGATTCTTTCCAATGAGCAGTACTTC. This encodes CSAESTSGILSNEQYF.

In its sample, this clonotype was seen many times. The J gene is TRBJ2-7, the V gene TRBV7-2, with TRBD2 matching over 11 bases. The V segment lost 6 bases and the J segment 3 bases; nucleotides outside the gene matches: 4. The CDR3 totals 14 residues. Germline V gene sequence: CDR1 SGHTA, CDR2 FQGNSA. In DNA form, the CDR3 reads TGTGCCAGCAGTCCGACTAGCGGGAACTACGAGCAGTACTTC. Residues: CASSPTSGNYEQYF.

For this clonotype: One junction end does not reproduce the germline sequence, and a read error may be involved. This rearrangement joins TRBV20-1 to TRBJ2-1; possible D gene TRBD2, 5 bases. Germline V gene sequence: CDR1 DFQATT, CDR2 SNEGSKA (reference sequence). The CDR3 length is 15 residues. Written as DNA, the CDR3 is TGCAGTGCTCTGACCAGCGGCTCTTTTTACAATGGGCAGTTCTTC. Residues: CSALTSGSFYNGQFF.

V gene TRBV12-3 or TRBV12-4 combines with J gene TRBJ2-5; D gene ambiguous. The CDR3 sequence is 14 residues long. Trimming removed 3 bases at V and 5 bases at J, with 13 bases between. This CDR3 is CASSFILTDETQYF. For the CDR3, the DNA is TGTGCCAGCAGTTTTATTTTAACAGACGAGACCCAGTACTTC.